This paragraph covers one T cell receptor (beta chain) sequence. The antigen it recognizes is unknown. The sample holds no much larger clone one base away, and base qualities are not on file. The library was produced with the immunoSEQ multiplex PCR assay. For the multiplex PCR, a mixture combining 60 forward primers for TCR Vbeta segments and 13 reverse primers for TCR Jbeta segments was used. The CDR3 region of rearranged TCR beta genes was amplified from genomic DNA with a multiplex PCR assay. The Illumina HiSeq System was used to sequence the amplified TCR beta libraries as 87-base-pair reads. The study's own analysis went as follows. A later analysis tallied 70 million to 100 million unique TCR beta chains across the 640 or so repertoires, and some 12 million of those chains were shared by two or more donors. Raw reads were error-corrected and collapsed into unique sequences by a nearest-neighbor algorithm in which closely related sequences were merged to remove PCR and sequencing errors. CDR3 sequences were aligned to IMGT reference sequences to assign V, D and J gene segments. For a sequence to be retained, at least a six-nucleotide match to both a V gene segment and a J gene segment was required. Rearrangements were called productive when the CDR3 lacked stop codons and stayed in frame with V and J; all others were non-productive. CDR3 was defined by IMGT convention, running from the second conserved V-encoded cysteine to the conserved J-encoded phenylalanine. The earlier analysis of fewer than 750 of the donors excluded sequences that lacked an unambiguous match to a single V gene segment. In an earlier analysis of 450 to 750 of the donors, a V segment was called functional when productive rearrangements were above 56.7%, and segregating when the standard deviation between donors exceeded 5%. To diagnose cytomegalovirus status from the catalog of TCR beta chain sequences, a statistical classification framework was built. In a later analysis, TCR nucleotide sequences were compared against IMGT/GENE-DB human TR gene sequences so that V and J genes could be assigned. In a later analysis, CDR3 sequences and most-parsimonious VDJ recombination scenarios were assigned using the TCRdist pipeline. In a later analysis, each TCR beta chain was defined by its CDR3 amino acid sequence together with its V-gene family, and reads lacking a unique V-gene family were excluded. A later analysis removed nearly 600 highly shared, low-generation-probability nucleotide sequences to deal with suspected cross-contamination and a sequencing artifact. In a later analysis, a clonal expansion index for each public chain was calculated from normalized within-repertoire ranks of inferred template counts. In a later analysis, generation probabilities were computed with a VDJ recombination model fitted to out-of-frame rearrangements, and the resulting probabilities were checked against IGoR. Hypergeometric tests were used in a later analysis to score TCR-TCR, TCR-HLA and TCR-CMV co-occurrence, with a repertoire-size bias correction applied to the TCR pairs. To estimate false discovery rates, a later analysis permuted the HLA or CMV assignments 20 times. In a later analysis, co-occurring TCRs were grouped with DBSCAN, and TCRdist sequence similarity was added when clustering was performed within HLA-allele-positive subsets. Repertoires with fewer than 30,000 or more than 120,000 public chains were left out of co-occurrence clustering, as were five repertoires with anomalous nucleotide sharing. TCRdb's version of the immuneACCESS table is confined to in-frame rearrangements and falls short of the full clone set. An unresolved V gene accounts for under half of the shortfall where checked; the remainder is of unknown origin. V and J calls plus clone size are reproduced from that table; the DNA served to infer D and trimming. The table for this sample lists some 150,000 clones; about 64% of them were counted only once. The top ten clonotypes cover approximately 4.2% of the sample.

This sample was taken from a study of cytomegalovirus exposure and HLA in healthy donors (dated by TCRdb to about 2017). Describing the broader study: In an earlier analysis of roughly 500 of the donors, 276 Gb of sequence data and approximately 100 million unique TCR beta sequences from some 170 million T cells were reported. Roughly 300 gigabases of sequencing data and around 80 million unique TCR sequences made up an early release that covered some 640 HLA-typed donors. Of the roughly 410 genotyped donors, 81% were placed in the genetic ancestry cluster associated with self-reported Caucasian donors. The study was designed to test whether signatures of past pathogen exposure could be identified by cataloging public T cell receptors. The study profiled the T cell repertoires of 666 subjects by immunosequencing and related them to cytomegalovirus serostatus. In addition to the first cohort of 666 subjects, a separate validation cohort of approximately 120 different subjects was used. The study combined high-throughput TCR immunosequencing, statistical association of individual TCRs with disease status, and machine learning to predict cytomegalovirus infection status. A later analysis re-analyzed previously published TCR beta repertoires from roughly 630 donors and added high-resolution HLA genotyping to study TCR occurrence patterns. The later analysis used no new phenotypic data to find candidate immune exposures, relying instead on TCR beta sequences and their occurrence across donors. In an earlier analysis of several hundred of the donors, high-throughput TCR beta sequencing was used to judge whether each TCR beta V gene segment behaved as functional or pseudogenic. Donor age, sex, ethnicity and CMV serostatus were compiled together with the repertoire data. Genome-wide SNP genotypes for about three fifths of the roughly 700 donors were used in a later genetic analysis, which treated that subset as a discovery cohort. Every repertoire in the discovery cohort had been generated on one and the same sequencing platform. Class I and class II HLA loci were covered by the typing at four-digit resolution. The number of donors typed differed by locus, with roughly 629-640 for A, B, C, DRB1 and DQB1, more than 500 for DQA1, 600 to 610 for DPA1, and roughly 450 for DPB1. Four or five DR-DQ haplotypes were handled as single units for association and clustering because linkage in the cohort was strong. On average, roughly 250,000 unique TCR beta nucleotide sequences were sequenced per donor among several hundred genotyped donors of the cohort, with 15% to 20% of those sequences being non-productive. Points the paper makes about the study in general: In a later analysis, HLA-associated TCR beta chains showed more clonal expansion and lower generation probabilities than non-associated chains that were equally common. The authors suggested that the approach could potentially be extended to other disease states and immunological phenotypes. Assigning TCR associations to individual alleles was difficult when HLA alleles, especially DR and DQ, strongly co-occurred. In a later analysis, 15,000 to 20,000 TCR beta sequences were associated with specific HLA alleles at a false discovery rate of 0.05. In vitro tests confirmed that three of the cytomegalovirus-associated TCR beta chains recognize cytomegalovirus antigens. Correlated functional status among segregating V segments might be attributable to linkage disequilibrium, but an unknown experimental factor could not be ruled out. Because HLA typing was unavailable for some donors at each locus, only the typed subset was used in association tests. According to a later analysis, parvovirus B19, influenza, CMV and Epstein-Barr virus appeared linked to several top co-occurrence clusters. A group of highly shared sequence variants was considered likely to be a technical artifact of the sequencing pipeline. Across donors, most TCR sequences were observed very rarely, whereas some public TCRs were present in many individuals. Because the 87-base-pair reads could not distinguish some IMGT-functional V segments, including TRBV6-2 and TRBV6-3, those segments were excluded. Broadly in line with IMGT annotations, most TCR beta V segments showed up in productive rearrangements about 90% or about 30% of the time in an earlier analysis of around 600 of the donors. The only immune exposure information available for the cohort was CMV serostatus. A later analysis found that most CMV-associated TCR beta chains appeared HLA-restricted, with HLA associations seemingly driven largely by CMV exposure. The earlier analysis of a few hundred of the donors excluded some 15 rarely observed V segments, including chromosome 9 orphons, because counts were too low. In a later genetic analysis, fewer N-insertions in productive TCRs were reported among donors in an Asian-associated ancestry cluster than the approximately 630-donor mean. The presence/absence analyses assumed that sequencing depth was roughly uniform across donors, and that assumption may not be true. Only TCR beta chains were sequenced in this cohort, and the absence of alpha or paired-chain data limited detectable features. The study gave a list of 150 to 200 TCR beta chains associated with cytomegalovirus. In a later analysis, the rate of TCR association differed among HLA loci, with DRB1 alleles having the most associated TCRs and HLA-C alleles having the fewest. A further reported finding was that TCR beta sequences accurately predicted the HLA-A and HLA-B alleles for most subjects in the first cohort. The classifier was reported to diagnose cytomegalovirus status with high specificity and sensitivity in both the original and validation cohorts. A later genetic analysis associated a missense DCLRE1C variant with V-gene and J-gene trimming of TCR beta chains, and an independent cohort replicated the association.

The cohort consisted of 600 or so healthy bone marrow donors. All cohort members were sampled while nominally healthy, although unrecorded immune exposures were likely present. The donor tested CMV seronegative, placing the donor among the 352 seronegative members of the cohort. A peripheral blood sample was collected from each donor, and TCR beta sequencing was performed on peripheral blood mononuclear cells. Genomic DNA extraction from the blood cell samples was performed with the Qiagen DNeasy Blood Extraction Kit. As encoded in the germline V gene, CDR1 is SGHRS while CDR2 is YFSETQ. From its cysteine to its phenylalanine, the CDR3 spans 14 amino acids. Of all the DNA, just the CDR3 is kept, 42 bases in frame from base 1. The V end loses 4 bases and the J end loses 7 bases, and a stretch of 15 bases separates them.

The TCR comes from a man in his 60s in good health and CMV-seronegative. The chain is made from TRBV5-1 and TRBJ1-5; tentative D gene TRBD1, with 5 bases matching. Input material: PBMCs. The nucleotide sequence reads TGCGCCAGCAGCGCCGGGACTTCGGGGCAGCCCCAGCATTTT. The encoded protein is CASSAGTSGQPQHF.